These 13 T cell receptor beta chains were all obtained from the same sample, sequenced in a study of cytomegalovirus exposure and HLA in healthy donors. The PCR used 60 Vbeta and 13 Jbeta primers. Profiling relied on immunoSEQ multiplex PCR, and the TCRdb table lists in-frame clones only, not all of them. The data show over 80,000 clones, approximately 75% seen once. The sequenced sample consisted of PBMCs. These receptors were taken from a female donor in good health and CMV-seropositive.

The rearrangement joins TRBV10-2 to TRBJ1-1; the match to TRBD1 covers 9 bases. CDR3 length: 13 amino acids. CDR1 WSHSY and CDR2 SAAADI come from the germline V gene. V dropped 7 bases and J dropped 6; count of bases not matched to a gene: 6. CDR3 sequence: CASTATGGPEAFF. CDR3 coding DNA: TGCGCCAGCACCGCGACAGGGGGACCTGAAGCTTTCTTT.

The chain has TRBV4-1 and TRBJ2-5; TRBD1 agrees at 7 bases. V dropped 0 bases and J dropped 7; count of bases not matched to a gene: 23. The length of the CDR3 is 20 residues. Looked up from germline, CDR1 is MGHRA and CDR2 is YSYEKL. CDR3 amino acids: CASSQDGGDEGGEIGWTQYF. CDR3 nucleotides: TGCGCCAGCAGCCAAGACGGAGGCGATGAAGGGGGCGAGATAGGATGGACCCAGTACTTC.

This clone was found a few times. The CDR3 here is CAWIEGSNTEAFF. CDR3 DNA: TGTGCCTGGATTGAGGGTTCGAACACTGAAGCTTTCTTT. The chain is built from TRBV30 and TRBJ1-1, with D hard to call. The germline V gene encodes CDR1 GTSNPN and CDR2 SVGIG (reference sequence). Between the trimmed V and J ends, which lost 4 bases and 1 base, there was a span of 10 bases. The CDR3 length is 13 residues.

J is TRBJ1-2 and V is TRBV30, with 7 bases that match TRBD1. The CDR3 contains 17 residues. Germline CDR1 GTSNPN, CDR2 SVGIG (reference sequence). V trimming: 0 bases; J trimming: 2 bases; junction bases outside the gene matches: 12. In DNA, the CDR3 is TGTGCCTGGAGTGTACTAGACGTGGGACAGTTCAACTATGGCTACACCTTC. This gives the protein CAWSVLDVGQFNYGYTF.

A single count supports this clone. This chain links TRBV28 with TRBJ1-5, with 9 bases aligning to TRBD1. Per the germline V gene, CDR1 is MDHEN and CDR2 is SYDVKM. This CDR3 is built from 15 residues. The junction had 6 bases not matched to a gene; V was cut back by 4 bases and J by 5 bases. In DNA, the CDR3 is TGTGCCAGCAGTTACGCGACAGGGGGTCATCAGCCCCAGCATTTT. It codes for CASSYATGGHQPQHF. Full variable domain (remainder filled in from reference TRBV28 and TRBJ1-5): DVKVTQSSRYLVKRTGEKVFLECVQDMDHENMFWYRQDPGLGLRLIYFSYDVKMKEKGDIPEGYSVSREKKERFSLILESASTNQTSMYLCASSYATGGHQPQHFGDGTRLSIL.

The chain recombines TRBV11-2 with TRBJ1-3; D gene ambiguous. This CDR3 is 15 amino acids long. V was trimmed by 2 bases and J by 0 bases, leaving 8 bases between them. Germline V lookup: CDR1 SGHAT, CDR2 FQNNGV. CDR3 nucleotides: TGTGCCAGCAGCTTATCCGAGATCTCTGGAAACACCATATATTTT. Protein product: CASSLSEISGNTIYF.

This clone was seen a few times. The gene calls are TRBV6-5 and TRBJ2-7; tentatively, D is TRBD1 (6 bases). Germline V lookup: CDR1 MNHEY, CDR2 SVGAGI. V was shortened by 7 bases and J by 4 bases, with 8 bases between the two germline ends. This CDR3 is built from 11 residues. The CDR3 protein is CASTRGYEQYF. The CDR3 region has the DNA TGTGCCAGCACCAGGGGATACGAGCAGTACTTC.

The chain combines TRBV25-1 with TRBJ2-3; 8 bases map to TRBD1. This CDR3 contains 15 residues. The germline V gene has CDR1 MGHDK and CDR2 SYGVNS. The V gene end was trimmed by 4 bases and the J gene end by 2 bases; junction bases not matched to a gene: 5. The CDR3 protein is CASSAGQGPTDTQYF. The CDR3 DNA reads as TGTGCCAGCAGTGCCGGACAGGGACCCACAGATACGCAGTATTTT. The whole variable domain, filled in from reference TRBV25-1 and TRBJ2-3, reads EADIYQTPRYLVIGTGKKITLECSQTMGHDKMYWYQQDPGMELHLIHYSYGVNSTEKGDLSSESTVSRIRTEHFPLTLESARPSHTSQYLCASSAGQGPTDTQYFGPGTRLTVL.

This clone occurred a few times. V usage is TRBV6-5 and J usage is TRBJ1-3; no firm D call. The V gene's germline CDR1 is MNHEY and CDR2 SVGAGI. V was pared by 6 bases and J by 0 bases, with 12 bases between. This CDR3 spans 15 amino acids. Here the CDR3 DNA reads TGTGCCAGCAGACCTGGACTTGACTCTGGAAACACCATATATTTT. Amino acids: CASRPGLDSGNTIYF.

J is TRBJ1-2 and V is TRBV30; a weak D match, TRBD1 (6 bases). V lost 4 bases to trimming and J lost 3 bases, with 15 bases between them. CDR1 is GTSNPN, CDR2 SVGIG, per germline (reference sequence). The CDR3 consists of 14 residues. The CDR3 region has the DNA TGTGCCTGGACCCAGACAGGACGATACTATGGCTACACCTTC. Its translation: CAWTQTGRYYGYTF.

This chain connects TRBV30 to TRBJ1-3; 9 bases align to TRBD1. The trim removed 7 bases at V and 4 bases at J, leaving 5 bases unmatched. The CDR3 runs 13 residues. Germline assignment: CDR1 GTSNPN and CDR2 SVGIG (reference sequence). The CDR3 coding sequence is TGTGCCTTCAACAGGGGGCCAGGAAACACCATATATTTT. This encodes CAFNRGPGNTIYF.

The chain is built from TRBV7-2 and TRBJ2-5; 7 bases align to TRBD1. The V gene end was trimmed by 4 bases and the J gene end by 2 bases; junction bases not matched to a gene: 7. CDR1 and CDR2 from the germline V gene are SGHTA and FQGNSA. CDR3 length: 15 amino acids. DNA of the CDR3: TGTGCCAGCAGCTACCGCCGGGACAGACAAGAGACCCAGTACTTC. It codes for CASSYRRDRQETQYF.

The chain recombines TRBV7-8 with TRBJ1-2; the D gene is possibly TRBD1 (6 bases). The CDR3 is 17 amino acids. Trimming took 0 bases from V and 3 from J, leaving 17 bases between them. The germline gives CDR1 SGHVS, CDR2 FQNEAQ. The CDR3 bases are TGTGCCAGCAGCTTAGCCATTCGTGGGGGCGTCGACTATGGCTACACCTTC. It codes for CASSLAIRGGVDYGYTF.